A single sample is the source of the 13 T cell receptor beta chains below, sequenced in a study of brain metastases from non-small cell lung cancer. Using immunoSEQ multiplex PCR, the repertoire was profiled, and TCRdb retains in-frame clones only, with some absent. The sample holds about 800 clones, approximately 86% seen once. The sample consisted of primary lung tumor tissue. These receptor sequences come from a donor aged 40 or older with non-small cell lung cancer.

V gene TRBV10-3 combines with J gene TRBJ1-2, with TRBD1 identical over 10 bases. Germline CDR1 ENHRY, CDR2 SYGVKD. The ends lost 6 bases at V and 10 bases at J; junction bases unmatched: 8. The CDR3 contains 13 residues. The CDR3, as DNA: TGTGCCATCAGCCCGGGACAGGGGCAAGACTACACCTTC. It codes for CAISPGQGQDYTF.

This clone came up once. The chain recombines TRBV19 with TRBJ2-3, with D perhaps given as TRBD1 or TRBD2 (5 bases each). Trimming took off 5 bases at V and 5 bases at J, with 8 bases between the two ends. The germline CDR1 and CDR2 sequences are LNHDA and SQIVND (reference sequence). This CDR3 contains 12 residues. CDR3 DNA sequence: TGTGCCAGTAGTCGAGGGGAAGATACGCAGTATTTT. Amino acid sequence: CASSRGEDTQYF.

The chain links TRBV15 to TRBJ2-1, with D tentatively TRBD1 or TRBD2 (5 bases each). Between the trimmed V and J ends, which lost 8 bases and 2 bases, there was a span of 16 bases. The CDR3 is 15 amino acids. Germline V CDR1 and CDR2: LNHNV, YYDKDF (reference sequence). CDR3 in amino acids: CATEAGTPPYNEQFF. The CDR3 region has the DNA TGTGCCACCGAGGCCGGGACCCCCCCCTACAATGAGCAGTTCTTC.

V gene TRBV10-3 combines with J gene TRBJ1-3; 7 bases line up with TRBD1. Germline V gives CDR1 ENHRY, CDR2 SYGVKD. The CDR3 is 16 residues long. Trimming took 4 bases from V and 0 from J; bases not matched to a gene: 6. The CDR3 DNA reads TGTGCCATCAGTGGTCCGGGACAGAACTCTGGAAACACCATATATTTT. This sequence encodes CAISGPGQNSGNTIYF.

The chain links TRBV12-3 or TRBV12-4 to TRBJ2-7, with D unclear. V lost 6 bases, J lost 4 bases, and 13 bases lay in between. This CDR3 has 13 amino acids. Written as DNA, the CDR3 is TGTGCCAGCAGGACCCAGGAAGCTTACGAGCAGTACTTC. Translation gives CASRTQEAYEQYF.

On this clone itself: Sequence at one end of the junction differs from germline and may be a read error. The gene calls are TRBV2 and TRBJ2-1; TRBD2 aligns across 9 bases. Germline-derived CDR1 and CDR2 are SNHLY and FYNNEI. The CDR3 runs to 14 residues. CDR3: CASKRREGENEQFF. The CDR3 nucleotides are TGTGCCAGCAAGCGGCGGGAGGGTGAGAATGAACAGTTCTTC.

Points on this clone: The junction differs from germline at one of its ends, possibly a read error. The CDR3 sequence is CASSLAQGFGNTIYF. The CDR3 coding sequence is TGTGCTAGCAGCTTAGCGCAGGGGTTTGGAAACACCATATATTTT. The rearrangement joins TRBV7-7 to TRBJ1-3, with D possibly matching TRBD1 (6 bases). This CDR3 is 15 amino acids long. The germline CDR1 and CDR2 sequences are SSHAT and FNYEAQ (reference sequence).

This rearrangement joins TRBV7-8 to TRBJ2-7; D is perhaps TRBD1 (5 bases). The CDR3 extends over 12 amino acids. The germline V gene has CDR1 SGHVS and CDR2 FQNEAQ. The CDR3 loop reads CASARPQGEQYF. The DNA of the CDR3 is TGTGCTTCGGCCAGGCCCCAGGGCGAGCAGTACTTC.

The chain recombines TRBV9 with TRBJ2-1; 13 bases map to TRBD2. V was pared by 3 bases and J by 4 bases, with 7 bases of the junction left unmatched. This CDR3 is built from 17 residues. Germline V gene sequence: CDR1 SGDLS, CDR2 YYNGEE. CDR3 DNA: TGTGCCAGCAGCGGTAGCCCGGGACTAGCGGGATACAATGAGCAGTTCTTC. As protein: CASSGSPGLAGYNEQFF. Full variable domain (missing parts from reference TRBV9 and TRBJ2-1): DSGVTQTPKHLITATGQRVTLRCSPRSGDLSVYWYQQSLDQGLQFLIQYYNGEERAKGNILERFSAQQFPDLHSELNLSSLELGDSALYFCASSGSPGLAGYNEQFFGPGTRLTVL.

The rearrangement links TRBV21-1 to TRBJ2-7; TRBD2, the D gene given by the table, was not confirmed from the DNA. TRBV21-1 is flagged as a pseudogene. This CDR3 spans 16 amino acids. CDR3 residues: CASSKERLDDSYEQYF. The CDR3 region has the DNA TGTGCCAGCAGCAAAGAAAGACTCGACGACTCCTACGAGCAGTACTTC.

This clone occurred once. The chain has TRBV2 and TRBJ2-7, with D unclear. Germline CDR1 reads SNHLY; CDR2 reads FYNNEI. CDR3 size: 12 residues. The V gene lost 5 bases and the J gene lost 3 bases, with 8 bases spanning the gap. The CDR3 protein is CASSLPFYEQYF. As DNA, the CDR3 is TGTGCCAGCAGTCTGCCGTTCTACGAGCAGTACTTC.

The chain couples TRBV7-2 to TRBJ2-7; maybe TRBD1 (5 bases). The V and J ends lost 5 bases and 7 bases respectively, with 21 bases between them. CDR3 length equals 15 residues. The V gene's germline CDR1 is SGHTA and CDR2 FQGNSA. CDR3 sequence reads: CASSPSTVGAWEQYF. The CDR3, as DNA: TGTGCCAGCAGCCCTTCGACAGTCGGTGCGTGGGAGCAGTACTTC.

As regards this clone: One end of the junction fails to match germline, which may point to a read error. The chain uses TRBV11-2 and TRBJ2-2; tentatively, D is TRBD1 (6 bases). The CDR3 sequence is 15 residues long. Germline V gives CDR1 SGHAT, CDR2 FQNNGV. The CDR3 DNA follows: TGTACCAGCAGCTTAGGACAGTTGAACACCGGGGAGCTGTTTTTT. Translation gives CTSSLGQLNTGELFF.